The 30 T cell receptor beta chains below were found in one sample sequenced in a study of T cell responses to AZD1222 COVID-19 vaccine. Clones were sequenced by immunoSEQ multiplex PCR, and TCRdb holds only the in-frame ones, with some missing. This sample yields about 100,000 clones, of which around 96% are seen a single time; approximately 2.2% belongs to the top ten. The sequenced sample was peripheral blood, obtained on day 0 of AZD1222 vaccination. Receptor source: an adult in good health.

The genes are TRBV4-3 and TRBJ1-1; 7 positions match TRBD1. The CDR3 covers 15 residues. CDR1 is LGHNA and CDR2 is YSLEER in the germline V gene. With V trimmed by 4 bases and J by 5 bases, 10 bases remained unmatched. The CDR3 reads CASSPRTGAETEAFF. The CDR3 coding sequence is TGCGCCAGCAGCCCTAGGACAGGAGCGGAGACTGAAGCTTTCTTT.

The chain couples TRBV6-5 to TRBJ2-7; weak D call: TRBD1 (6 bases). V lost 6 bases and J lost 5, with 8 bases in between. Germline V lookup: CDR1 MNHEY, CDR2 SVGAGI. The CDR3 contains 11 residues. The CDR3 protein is CASRKGDEQYF. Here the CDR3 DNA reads TGTGCCAGCAGGAAGGGGGACGAGCAGTACTTC.

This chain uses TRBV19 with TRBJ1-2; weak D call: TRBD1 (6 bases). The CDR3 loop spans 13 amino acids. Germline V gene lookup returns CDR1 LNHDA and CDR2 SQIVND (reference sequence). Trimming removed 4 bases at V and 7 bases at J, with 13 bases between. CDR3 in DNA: TGTGCCAGTAGTAATAACAGGGAGACTGGCTACACCTTC. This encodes CASSNNRETGYTF.

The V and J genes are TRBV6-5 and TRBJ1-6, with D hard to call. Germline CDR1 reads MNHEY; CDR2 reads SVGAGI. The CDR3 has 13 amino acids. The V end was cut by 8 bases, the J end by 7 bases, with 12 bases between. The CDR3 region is CASSSEDNSPLHF. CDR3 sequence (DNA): TGTGCCAGCTCCTCGGAGGACAATTCACCCCTCCACTTT.

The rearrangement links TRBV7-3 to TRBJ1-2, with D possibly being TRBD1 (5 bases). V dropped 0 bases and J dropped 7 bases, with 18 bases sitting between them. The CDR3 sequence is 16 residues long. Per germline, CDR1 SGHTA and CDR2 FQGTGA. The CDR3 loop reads CASSLTPGAGGTGYTF. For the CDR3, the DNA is TGTGCCAGCAGCTTAACCCCCGGGGCAGGCGGCACTGGCTACACCTTC.

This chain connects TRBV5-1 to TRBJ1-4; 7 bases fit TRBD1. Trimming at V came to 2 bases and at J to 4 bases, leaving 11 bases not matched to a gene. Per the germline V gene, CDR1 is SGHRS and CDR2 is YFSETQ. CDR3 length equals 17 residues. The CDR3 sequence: CASSFNPLGGGNEKLFF. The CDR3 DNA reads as TGCGCCAGCAGCTTCAACCCCCTAGGGGGCGGTAATGAAAAACTGTTTTTT.

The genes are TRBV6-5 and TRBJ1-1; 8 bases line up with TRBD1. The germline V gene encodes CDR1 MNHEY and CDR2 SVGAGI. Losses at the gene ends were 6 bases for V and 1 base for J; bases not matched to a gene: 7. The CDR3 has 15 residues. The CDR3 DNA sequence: TGTGCCAGCAGGACAGGGGAGGCAACGAACACTGAAGCTTTCTTT. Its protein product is CASRTGEATNTEAFF.

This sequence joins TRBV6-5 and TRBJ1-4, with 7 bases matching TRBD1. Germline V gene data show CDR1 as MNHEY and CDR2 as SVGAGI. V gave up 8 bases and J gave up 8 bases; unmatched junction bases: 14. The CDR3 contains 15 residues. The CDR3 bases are TGTGCCAGCGGCCAGCGGACAGGAAAGCGAGAAAAACTGTTTTTT. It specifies CASGQRTGKREKLFF.

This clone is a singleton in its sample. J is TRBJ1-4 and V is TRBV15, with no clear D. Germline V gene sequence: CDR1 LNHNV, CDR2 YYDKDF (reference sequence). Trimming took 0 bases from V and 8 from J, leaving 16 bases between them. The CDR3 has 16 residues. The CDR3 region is CATSRDPQPNSEKLFF. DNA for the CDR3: TGTGCCACCAGCAGAGATCCGCAACCCAATAGCGAAAAACTGTTTTTT.

The CDR3 reads CASSLQGLNEKLFF. CDR3 DNA sequence: TGTGCCAGCAGCTTGCAGGGCCTTAATGAAAAACTGTTTTTT. The V call is TRBV7-9, the J call TRBJ1-4, with D possibly matching TRBD1 (5 bases). The V gene lost 3 bases and the J gene lost 4 bases, with 9 bases spanning the gap. Germline V gene sequence: CDR1 SEHNR, CDR2 FQNEAQ (reference sequence). This CDR3 contains 14 residues. Drawing the rest from reference TRBV7-9 and TRBJ1-4, the complete variable domain is DTGVSQNPRHKITKRGQNVTFRCDPISEHNRLYWYRQTLGQGPEFLTYFQNEAQLEKSRLLSDRFSAERPKGSFSTLEIQRTEQGDSAMYLCASSLQGLNEKLFFGSGTQLSVL.

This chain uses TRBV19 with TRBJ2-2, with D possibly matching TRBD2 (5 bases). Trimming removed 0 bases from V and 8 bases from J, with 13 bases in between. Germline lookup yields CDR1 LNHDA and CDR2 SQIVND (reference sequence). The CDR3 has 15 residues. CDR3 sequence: CASSIELHRDGELFF. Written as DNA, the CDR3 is TGTGCCAGTAGTATAGAGCTCCACCGGGATGGGGAGCTGTTTTTT.

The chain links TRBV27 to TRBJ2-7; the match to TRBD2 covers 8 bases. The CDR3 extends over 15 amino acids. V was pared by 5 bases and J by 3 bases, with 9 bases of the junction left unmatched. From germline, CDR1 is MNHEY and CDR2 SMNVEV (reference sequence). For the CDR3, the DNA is TGTGCCAGCAGTCAGGCGGGACTAGTGGACTACGAGCAGTACTTC. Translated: CASSQAGLVDYEQYF.

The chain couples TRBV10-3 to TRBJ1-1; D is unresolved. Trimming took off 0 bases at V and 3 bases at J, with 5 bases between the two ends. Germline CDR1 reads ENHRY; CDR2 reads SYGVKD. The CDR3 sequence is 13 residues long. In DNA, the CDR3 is TGTGCCATCAGTGAGTCTGCGTACACTGAAGCTTTCTTT. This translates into CAISESAYTEAFF.

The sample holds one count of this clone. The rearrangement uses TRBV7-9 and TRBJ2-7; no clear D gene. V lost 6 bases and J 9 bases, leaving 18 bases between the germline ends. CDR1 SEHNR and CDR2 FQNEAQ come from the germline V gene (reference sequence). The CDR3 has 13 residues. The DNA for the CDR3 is TGTGCCAGCAGGACGGGCACCTCGGTTGGGCAGTACTTC. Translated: CASRTGTSVGQYF.

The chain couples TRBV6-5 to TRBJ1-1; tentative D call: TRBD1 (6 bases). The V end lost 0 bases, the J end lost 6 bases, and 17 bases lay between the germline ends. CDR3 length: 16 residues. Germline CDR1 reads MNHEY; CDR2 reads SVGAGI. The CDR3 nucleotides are TGTGCCAGCAGTTACTCGAGGGGGGGGCGCTTCGCTGAAGCTTTCTTT. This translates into CASSYSRGGRFAEAFF.

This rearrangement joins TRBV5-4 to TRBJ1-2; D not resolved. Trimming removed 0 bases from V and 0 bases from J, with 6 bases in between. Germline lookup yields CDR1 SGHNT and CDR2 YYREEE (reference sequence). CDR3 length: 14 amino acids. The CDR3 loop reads CASSLDRSNYGYTF. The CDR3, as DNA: TGTGCCAGCAGCTTGGACAGATCTAACTATGGCTACACCTTC.

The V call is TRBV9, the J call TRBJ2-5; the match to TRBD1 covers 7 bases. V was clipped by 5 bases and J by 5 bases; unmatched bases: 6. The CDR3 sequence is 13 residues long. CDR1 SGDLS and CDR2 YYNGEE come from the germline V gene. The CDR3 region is CASSDRVGETQYF. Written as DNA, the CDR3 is TGTGCCAGCAGTGACAGGGTAGGGGAGACCCAGTACTTC.

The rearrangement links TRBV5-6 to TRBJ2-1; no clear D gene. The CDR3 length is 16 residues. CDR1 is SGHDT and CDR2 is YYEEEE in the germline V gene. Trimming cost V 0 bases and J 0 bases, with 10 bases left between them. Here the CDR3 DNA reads TGTGCCAGCAGCTTGGGGCGGCCTAGCTCCTACAATGAGCAGTTCTTC. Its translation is CASSLGRPSSYNEQFF. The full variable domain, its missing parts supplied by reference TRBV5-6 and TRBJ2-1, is DAGVTQSPTHLIKTRGQQVTLRCSPKSGHDTVSWYQQALGQGPQFIFQYYEEEERQRGNFPDRFSGHQFPNYSSELNVNALLLGDSALYLCASSLGRPSSYNEQFFGPGTRLTVL.

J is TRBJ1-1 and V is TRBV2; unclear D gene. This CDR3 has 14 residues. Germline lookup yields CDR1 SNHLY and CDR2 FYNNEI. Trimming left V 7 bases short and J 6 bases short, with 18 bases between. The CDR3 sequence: CASTRGSSNSEAFF. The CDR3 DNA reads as TGTGCCAGCACCCGCGGTTCGTCCAACTCTGAAGCTTTCTTT.

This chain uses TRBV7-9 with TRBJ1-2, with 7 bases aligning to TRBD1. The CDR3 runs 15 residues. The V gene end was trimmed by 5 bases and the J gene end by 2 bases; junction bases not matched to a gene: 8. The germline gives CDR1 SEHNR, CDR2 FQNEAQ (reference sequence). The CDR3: CASSRGQASNYGYTF. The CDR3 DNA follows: TGTGCCAGCAGCAGAGGACAGGCTTCGAACTATGGCTACACCTTC.

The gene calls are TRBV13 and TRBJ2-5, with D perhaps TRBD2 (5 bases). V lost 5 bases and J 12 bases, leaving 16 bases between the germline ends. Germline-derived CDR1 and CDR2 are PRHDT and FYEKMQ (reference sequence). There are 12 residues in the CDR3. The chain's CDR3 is CASSVEDSPEYF. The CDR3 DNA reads TGTGCCAGCAGCGTAGAGGACTCCCCGGAGTACTTC.

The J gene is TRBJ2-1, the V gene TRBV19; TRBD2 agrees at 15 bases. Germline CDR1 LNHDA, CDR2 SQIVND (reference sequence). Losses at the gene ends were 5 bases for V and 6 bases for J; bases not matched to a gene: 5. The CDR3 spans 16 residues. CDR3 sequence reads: CASSPGTSGRTNEQFF. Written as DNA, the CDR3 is TGTGCCAGTAGTCCCGGGACTAGCGGGAGGACCAATGAGCAGTTCTTC.

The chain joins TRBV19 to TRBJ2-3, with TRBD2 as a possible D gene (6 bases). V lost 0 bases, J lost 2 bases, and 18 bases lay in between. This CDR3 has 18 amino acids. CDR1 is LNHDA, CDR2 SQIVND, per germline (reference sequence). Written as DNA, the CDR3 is TGTGCCAGTAGTATAGATAGGTGGACGGAGGGCCTCACAGATACGCAGTATTTT. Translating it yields CASSIDRWTEGLTDTQYF.

The DNA for the CDR3 is TGTGCCAGCAGCACCGGCCCCAATGAGCAGTTCTTC. Translated: CASSTGPNEQFF. The chain is built from TRBV7-2 and TRBJ2-1; D call uncertain. The CDR3 has 12 residues. V was trimmed by 5 bases and J by 6 bases, leaving 8 bases between them. Germline lookup yields CDR1 SGHTA and CDR2 FQGNSA.

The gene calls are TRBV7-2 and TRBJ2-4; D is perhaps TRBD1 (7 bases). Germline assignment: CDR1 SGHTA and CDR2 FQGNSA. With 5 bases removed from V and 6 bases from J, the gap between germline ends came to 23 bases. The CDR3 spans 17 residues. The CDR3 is CASSQETQGSGGNIQYF. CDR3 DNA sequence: TGTGCCAGCAGCCAAGAGACACAGGGGTCCGGGGGAAACATTCAGTACTTC.

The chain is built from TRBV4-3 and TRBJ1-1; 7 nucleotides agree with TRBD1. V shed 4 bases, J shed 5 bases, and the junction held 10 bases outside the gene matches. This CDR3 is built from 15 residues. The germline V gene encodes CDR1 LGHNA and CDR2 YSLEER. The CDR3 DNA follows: TGCGCCAGCAGCCGGCTTTCGGCAGGGGGGACTGAAGCTTTCTTT. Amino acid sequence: CASSRLSAGGTEAFF.

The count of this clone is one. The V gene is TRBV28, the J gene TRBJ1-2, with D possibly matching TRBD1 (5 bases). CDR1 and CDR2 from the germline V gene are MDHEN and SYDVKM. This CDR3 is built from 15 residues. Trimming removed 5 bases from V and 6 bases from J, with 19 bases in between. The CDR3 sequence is CASSVTRGGADGYTF. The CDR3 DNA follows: TGTGCCAGCAGTGTTACGAGGGGTGGGGCTGATGGCTACACCTTC.

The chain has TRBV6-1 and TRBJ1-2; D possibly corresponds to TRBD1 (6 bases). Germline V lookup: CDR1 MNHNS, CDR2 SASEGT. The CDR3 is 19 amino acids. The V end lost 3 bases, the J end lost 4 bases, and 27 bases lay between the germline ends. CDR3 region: CASSDRSSYAPGQIYGYTF. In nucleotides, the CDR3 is TGTGCCAGCAGTGATCGTTCGTCATACGCCCCCGGACAGATCTATGGCTACACCTTC.

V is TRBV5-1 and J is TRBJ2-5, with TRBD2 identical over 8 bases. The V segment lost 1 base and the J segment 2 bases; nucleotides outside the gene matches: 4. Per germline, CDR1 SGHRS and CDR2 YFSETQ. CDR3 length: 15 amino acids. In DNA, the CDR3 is TGCGCCAGCAGCTTGTTGCGGGGGGCTCAAGAGACCCAGTACTTC. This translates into CASSLLRGAQETQYF.

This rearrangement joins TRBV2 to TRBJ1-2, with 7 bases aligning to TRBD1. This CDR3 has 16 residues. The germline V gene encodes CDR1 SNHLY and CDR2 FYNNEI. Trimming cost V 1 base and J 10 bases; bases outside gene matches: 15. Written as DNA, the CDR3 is TGTGCCAGCAGTGAAGGACCAAGGACAGGAAGCGGGCTCTACACCTTC. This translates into CASSEGPRTGSGLYTF.